This T cell receptor beta chain is drawn from a study of cytomegalovirus exposure and HLA in healthy donors. Study information: Out of a few hundred genotyped donors, less than 90% belonged to the Caucasian-associated ancestry cluster.

Primers included in the PCR were 60 Vbeta and 13 Jbeta primers. Assay used: immunoSEQ multiplex PCR; TCRdb lists only in-frame clones, some missing. The table shows 200,000 to 250,000 clones, with more than 65% occurring only once. Study conclusions and caveats: A later analysis reportedly found that, within productive TCRs, an Asian-associated ancestry cluster had fewer N-insertions than the mean observed across the roughly 700 donors.

Points on this clone: Its antigen remains unknown. This same CDR3 is encoded by further DNA sequences in the sample.

Germline values: CDR1 MDHEN, CDR2 SYDVKM. The V segment lost 4 bases and the J segment 8 bases; nucleotides outside the gene matches: 10. The CDR3 extends over 16 amino acids. V is TRBV28 and J is TRBJ1-4; 10 bases agree with TRBD1. The TCR was taken from a man younger than 30 in good health and CMV-seronegative. The source material was PBMCs. For the CDR3, the DNA is TGTGCCAGCAGTTCTCAACCGGGACAGGGGAACGAAAAACTGTTTTTT. As protein: CASSSQPGQGNEKLFF.